The 21 T cell receptor beta chains in this list originate from one sample, sequenced in a study of human T cells and chemical hapten exposure. TCRdb re-called the RACE reads through MiXCR, storing one row per CDR3 protein. The sample yields 75,000 to 100,000 distinct CDR3 sequences, approximately 10% seen once. Time point denoted: patch test 1, 2 weeks after DPC sensitization. Treatment denoted: therapeutic diphenylcyclopropenone sensitization with weekly scalp DPC. The sequences come from whole blood, collected in connection with sensitization to the hapten diphenylcyclopropenone (DPC). These receptors were collected from a middle-aged man with alopecia areata. Some clones in this sample may be carry-over from other donors' samples.

This clonotype was detected many times. J is TRBJ2-5 and V is TRBV5-1; D is unclear. The V end was cut by 0 bases, the J end by 2 bases, with 8 bases between. Germline CDR1 SGHRS, CDR2 YFSETQ. The CDR3 has 14 residues. The CDR3 is CASSLGSVQETQYF. The CDR3 nucleotides are TGCGCCAGCAGCTTGGGGTCAGTTCAAGAGACCCAGTACTTC.

V and J are TRBV2 and TRBJ2-3; 7 bases map to TRBD1. This CDR3 is 14 amino acids long. Germline V gives CDR1 SNHLY, CDR2 FYNNEI. J gave up 6 bases and V 6 bases, and 9 bases lay outside the gene matches. Written as DNA, the CDR3 is TGTGCCAGCAGCCCGTTAGACAGGGCGGATACGCAGTATTTT. It yields the protein CASSPLDRADTQYF.

Here the CDR3 reads CASSSPGQGYTEAFF. In DNA, the CDR3 is TGTGCCAGCAGTTCCCCGGGACAGGGGTACACTGAAGCTTTCTTT. V and J are TRBV12-3 or TRBV12-4 and TRBJ1-1; TRBD1 agrees at 10 bases. V gave up 4 bases and J gave up 3 bases; unmatched junction bases: 5. The CDR3 is 15 amino acids.

The chain uses TRBV20-1 and TRBJ1-1, with TRBD1 as a possible D gene (6 bases). The CDR3 contains 13 residues. Germline V gene data show CDR1 as DFQATT and CDR2 as SNEGSKA (reference sequence). V was cut by 6 bases and J by 0 bases, with 11 bases left in between. Written as DNA, the CDR3 is TGCAGTGCCACACAGGGTATGAACACTGAAGCTTTCTTT. Its protein is CSATQGMNTEAFF.

This clonotype was observed many times. V is TRBV13 and J is TRBJ2-7; TRBD2 agrees at 7 bases. The germline V gene encodes CDR1 PRHDT and CDR2 FYEKMQ (reference sequence). There are 13 residues in the CDR3. V trimming: 5 bases; J trimming: 2 bases; junction bases outside the gene matches: 3. CDR3 sequence: CASSRGTTYEQYV. The CDR3 DNA sequence: TGTGCCAGCAGCCGCGGGACTACCTACGAGCAGTACGTC.

V gene TRBV6-5 combines with J gene TRBJ2-4; D gene ambiguous. The V gene's germline CDR1 is MNHEY and CDR2 SVGAGI. The length of the CDR3 is 16 residues. The V end lost 6 bases, the J end lost 3 bases, and 18 bases lay between the germline ends. CDR3 amino acids: CASRTIGPLGKNIQYF. The CDR3 DNA is TGTGCCAGCAGGACCATTGGGCCTCTAGGCAAAAACATTCAGTACTTC.

This clonotype was detected only a few times. The chain carries TRBV25-1 and TRBJ2-6, with D unclear. Per germline, CDR1 MGHDK and CDR2 SYGVNS. V was clipped by 3 bases and J by 4 bases, with 10 bases between them. CDR3 length: 15 amino acids. This chain's CDR3 is CASSDSRTGANVLTF. For the CDR3, the DNA is TGTGCCAGCAGTGATTCCCGTACGGGGGCCAACGTCCTGACTTTC.

The V call is TRBV28, the J call TRBJ2-7; D is possibly TRBD2 (6 bases). The length of the CDR3 is 13 residues. Germline V lookup: CDR1 MDHEN, CDR2 SYDVKM. The germline V and J ends were trimmed by 6 bases and 6 bases, with 15 bases remaining between them. CDR3 amino acids: CASRRPGVAEQYF. In DNA, the CDR3 is TGTGCCAGCAGACGTCCGGGAGTGGCCGAGCAGTACTTC.

This chain connects TRBV28 to TRBJ1-6, with 7 positions matching TRBD1. After removal of 2 bases from V and 7 bases from J, the junction contained 8 bases not matched to a gene. Germline V gene data show CDR1 as MDHEN and CDR2 as SYDVKM. This CDR3 contains 16 residues. DNA for the CDR3: TGTGCCAGCAGTTTACTTGGCAGGGGGGACAATTCACCCCTCCACTTT. It specifies CASSLLGRGDNSPLHF.

This clonotype was counted ten times or more. This sequence joins TRBV20-1 and TRBJ2-7, with 11 bases lining up with TRBD2. Germline V gene sequence: CDR1 DFQATT, CDR2 SNEGSKA (reference sequence). CDR3 length: 16 amino acids. Losses at the gene ends were 5 bases for V and 6 bases for J; bases not matched to a gene: 15. The CDR3: CSASISETSGKAEQYF. In DNA form, the CDR3 reads TGCAGTGCTTCCATCTCGGAGACTAGCGGGAAAGCCGAGCAGTACTTC.

In its sample, this clonotype is medium-sized (0.01 to 0.1%). J is TRBJ2-2 and V is TRBV3-1, with D unresolved. Germline CDR1 reads LGHDT; CDR2 reads YNNKEL (reference sequence). This CDR3 has 19 residues. V dropped 1 base and J dropped 0 bases, with 18 bases sitting between them. The CDR3 region is CASSQGIGGAISNTGELFF. CDR3 DNA sequence: TGTGCCAGCAGCCAAGGGATTGGTGGCGCCATTTCGAACACCGGGGAGCTGTTTTTT.

This clonotype was counted many times. The J gene is TRBJ1-5, the V gene TRBV3-1; TRBD1 aligns across 7 bases. V dropped 1 base and J dropped 5; count of bases not matched to a gene: 5. This CDR3 spans 15 amino acids. CDR1 and CDR2 (germline): LGHDT, YNNKEL (reference sequence). The CDR3: CASSQGVTGHQPQHF. The CDR3 nucleotides read TGTGCCAGCAGCCAAGGAGTGACAGGGCATCAGCCCCAGCATTTT.

CDR3 coding DNA: TGTGCCAGCAAATTCCGGACTGGGACTAGCTGCGAGCAGTACGTC. This encodes CASKFRTGTSCEQYV. The genes are TRBV12-3 or TRBV12-4 and TRBJ2-7; 9 bases line up with TRBD2. CDR3 length: 15 amino acids. V was clipped by 7 bases and J by 6 bases; unmatched bases: 13.

This clonotype was found a few times. The chain joins TRBV29-1 to TRBJ2-7, with a tentative D call TRBD2 (6 bases). V dropped 7 bases and J dropped 5 bases, with 18 bases sitting between them. CDR1 SQVTM and CDR2 ANQGSEA come from the germline V gene. CDR3 length equals 13 residues. CDR3 sequence: CSARKGLANEQYF. CDR3 DNA: TGCAGCGCCCGAAAGGGACTCGCCAACGAGCAGTACTTC.

This clonotype has a handful of counts. The CDR3 DNA reads TGTGCCATCAGTGGAAAGGGGCACTACGAGCAGTACTTC. It encodes CAISGKGHYEQYF. The chain recombines TRBV10-3 with TRBJ2-7; tentatively, D is TRBD1 (5 bases). Trimming left V 4 bases short and J 3 bases short, with 10 bases between. The germline V gene encodes CDR1 ENHRY and CDR2 SYGVKD. The CDR3 loop spans 13 amino acids.

To note about this clonotype: This may arise from a read error, as a much more abundant clone is one base away. The V call is TRBV6-1, the J call TRBJ1-1, with D unresolved. Looked up from germline, CDR1 is MNHNS and CDR2 is SASEGT. There are 14 residues in the CDR3. This CDR3 is CASIVDLTNTEALF. DNA for the CDR3: TGTGCCAGCATAGTAGACTTAACCAACACTGAAGCTTTATTT.

This clonotype occurred a few times. V gene TRBV6-2 or TRBV6-3 combines with J gene TRBJ2-5; 11 positions agree with TRBD2. Trimming took 5 bases from V and 0 from J; bases not matched to a gene: 11. Germline V lookup: CDR1 MNHEY, CDR2 SVGEGT. The CDR3 runs to 18 residues. CDR3 in amino acids: CASSAIQGTSGYQETQYF. The CDR3 DNA reads as TGTGCCAGCAGTGCCATTCAAGGGACTAGCGGATACCAAGAGACCCAGTACTTC.

This clonotype appeared many times. The chain employs TRBV7-6 and TRBJ1-2; D perhaps matches TRBD1 (6 bases). The CDR3 has 13 amino acids. The V and J ends lost 6 bases and 8 bases respectively, with 16 bases between them. Germline V CDR1 and CDR2: SGHVS, FNYEAQ. CDR3 sequence (DNA): TGTGCCAGCAGTCCCTCAGGGGAGTGGGGCTACACCTTC. Residues: CASSPSGEWGYTF. The variable domain in full, with the rest retrieved from reference TRBV7-6 and TRBJ1-2, is GAGVSQSPRYKVTKRGQDVALRCDPISGHVSLYWYRQALGQGPEFLTYFNYEAQQDKSGLPNDRFSAERPEGSISTLTIQRTEQRDSAMYRCASSPSGEWGYTFGSGTRLTVV.

This sequence joins TRBV27 and TRBJ1-2, with a weak D call TRBD1 (5 bases). The CDR3 is 13 residues long. CDR1 is MNHEY and CDR2 is SMNVEV in the germline V gene (reference sequence). V was trimmed by 3 bases and J by 4 bases, leaving 9 bases between them. CDR3 region: CASSFQGSYGYTF. The CDR3 DNA is TGTGCCAGCAGTTTCCAGGGTAGCTATGGCTACACCTTC.

Only a few counts were recorded for this clonotype. This chain joins TRBV4-2 and TRBJ2-7; D is possibly TRBD2 (5 bases). CDR3 length equals 16 residues. V gave up 3 bases and J gave up 0 bases, with 15 bases separating them. Per germline, CDR1 LGHNA and CDR2 YNFKEQ. CDR3 coding DNA: TGTGCCAGCAGCCACATCGGAACAGCGGCCTCCTACGAGCAGTACTTC. Protein sequence: CASSHIGTAASYEQYF.

This clonotype was seen repeatedly, ten times or more. The chain carries TRBV6-2 or TRBV6-3 and TRBJ1-5; D is unclear. The CDR3 has 11 residues. Trimming cost V 5 bases and J 6 bases, with 5 bases left between them. Germline assignment: CDR1 MNHEY and CDR2 SVGEGT. In DNA, the CDR3 is TGTGCCAGCAGTCCGCGTCAGCCCCAGCATTTT. Encoded protein: CASSPRQPQHF.